These 20 T cell receptor beta chains came from one sample sequenced in a study of neurological immune-mediated disorders. TCRdb reprocessed the 5' RACE reads with MiXCR, giving one entry per CDR3 protein. Among 75,000 to 95,000 distinct CDR3 sequences listed, over 15% were seen once. Sequencing was performed on PBMCs. Source of these receptors: a woman in her thirties or forties in good health.

This clonotype was found many times. The gene calls are TRBV28 and TRBJ1-1, with D uncertain. The CDR3 contains 12 residues. The ends were cut back, 4 bases at V and 1 base at J, with 4 bases in the middle. Per the germline V gene, CDR1 is MDHEN and CDR2 is SYDVKM. CDR3 loop: CASSSTNTEAFF. DNA of the CDR3: TGTGCCAGCAGTTCCACGAACACTGAAGCTTTCTTT.

This rearrangement joins TRBV5-1 to TRBJ2-3; a possible D gene is TRBD1 (6 bases). In germline, CDR1 is SGHRS, CDR2 YFSETQ. CDR3 length equals 13 residues. V was trimmed by 2 bases and J by 3 bases, leaving 7 bases between them. The CDR3 DNA reads as TGCGCCAGCAGCTTTGGGACAACAGATACGCAGTATTTT. The encoded protein is CASSFGTTDTQYF.

This clonotype was detected ten times or more. The V and J genes are TRBV25-1 and TRBJ2-4, with TRBD1 identical over 9 bases. The V and J ends lost 4 bases and 11 bases, in that order; junction bases with no gene match: 6. Per the germline V gene, CDR1 is MGHDK and CDR2 is SYGVNS. This CDR3 has 13 amino acids. For the CDR3, the DNA is TGTGCCAGCAGTGCCGGGACAGGGCCTCTTCAGTACTTC. Amino acid sequence: CASSAGTGPLQYF.

This clonotype was counted many times. This chain links TRBV20-1 with TRBJ1-1, with a possible D match to TRBD1 (5 bases). The CDR3 has 13 residues. Trimming pared 4 bases from V and 5 bases from J, leaving 14 bases between. Per the germline V gene, CDR1 is DFQATT and CDR2 is SNEGSKA (reference sequence). CDR3 sequence reads: CSAIDSPKTEAFF. The CDR3 DNA reads TGCAGTGCTATCGACAGTCCTAAGACTGAAGCTTTCTTT.

Many counts were recorded for this clonotype. The chain couples TRBV7-2 to TRBJ2-4, with 12 bases identical to TRBD2. This CDR3 region has 18 residues. CDR1 SGHTA and CDR2 FQGNSA come from the germline V gene. With 3 bases clipped from V and 0 bases from J, the junction kept 6 bases outside the gene matches. The CDR3 DNA reads TGTGCCAGCAGCTTTACTAGCGGGGGGAACCTAGCCAAAAACATTCAGTACTTC. Translated, it gives CASSFTSGGNLAKNIQYF.

This clonotype was seen a handful of times. V usage is TRBV5-1 and J usage is TRBJ1-1; D ambiguous. Trimming left V 0 bases short and J 1 base short, with 10 bases between. CDR1 is SGHRS and CDR2 is YFSETQ in the germline V gene. The CDR3 loop spans 15 amino acids. The CDR3 loop reads CASSLDPGSNTEAFF. DNA for the CDR3: TGCGCCAGCAGCTTGGACCCCGGTTCGAACACTGAAGCTTTCTTT.

This clonotype came up many times. The rearrangement uses TRBV27 and TRBJ1-6, with 8 positions matching TRBD1. The V segment lost 7 bases and the J segment 2 bases; nucleotides outside the gene matches: 7. The CDR3 runs 16 residues. From germline, CDR1 is MNHEY and CDR2 SMNVEV (reference sequence). The CDR3 DNA follows: TGTGCCAGCATTAATGGACAGGGAGCCTATAATTCACCCCTCCACTTT. Translation: CASINGQGAYNSPLHF.

This clonotype was seen at least ten times. The J gene is TRBJ2-5, the V gene TRBV6-6, with D unresolved. Germline CDR1 and CDR2: MNHNY and SVGAGI (reference sequence). CDR3 length: 17 amino acids. V lost 5 bases, J lost 2 bases, and 21 bases lay in between. The CDR3 DNA sequence: TGTGCCAGCAGTCCTACCTCGGGTGGGCCCCTGCAAGAGACCCAGTACTTC. Protein product: CASSPTSGGPLQETQYF.

This clonotype was counted ten times or more. The gene calls are TRBV7-2 and TRBJ2-2; D unresolved. The CDR3 is 15 amino acids. Germline V gene sequence: CDR1 SGHTA, CDR2 FQGNSA. V lost 5 bases, J lost 4 bases, and 14 bases lay in between. Written as DNA, the CDR3 is TGTGCCAGCAGCCCTCTTGCGACACCCACCGGGGAGCTGTTTTTT. Its protein product is CASSPLATPTGELFF.

Ten or more counts support this clonotype. The V call is TRBV20-1, the J call TRBJ1-1; tentative D call: TRBD1 (6 bases). The V and J ends lost 6 bases and 5 bases respectively, with 22 bases between them. Germline assignment: CDR1 DFQATT and CDR2 SNEGSKA (reference sequence). This CDR3 comprises 15 residues. The CDR3 region has the DNA TGCAGTGCCCTGAGACAGGTAATTCCTGGGACTGAAGCTTTCTTT. Protein sequence: CSALRQVIPGTEAFF.

Points on this clonotype: The junction and the germline gene differ at one end; a read error may be behind it. The chain couples TRBV4-3 to TRBJ2-3; D perhaps matches TRBD2 (5 bases). The CDR3 covers 14 residues. From germline, CDR1 is LGHNA and CDR2 YSLEER. CDR3 sequence: CASSLGLDEEKQYF. Here the CDR3 DNA reads TGCGCCAGTAGCCTAGGACTGGACGAGGAGAAGCAGTATTTT.

The rearrangement uses TRBV7-2 and TRBJ1-2; 10 positions agree with TRBD1. The CDR3 totals 13 residues. In germline, CDR1 is SGHTA, CDR2 FQGNSA. J lost 14 bases, V lost 6 bases, and 12 bases had no gene match. The CDR3 bases are TGTGCCAGCAGTCCCGACAGGGGGCATTTCGGGACCTTC. Translated: CASSPDRGHFGTF.

This clonotype was detected once. This chain connects TRBV6-5 to TRBJ1-5; maybe TRBD1 (6 bases). Deletions cut 6 bases from V and 4 bases from J, with 16 bases between. Germline values: CDR1 MNHEY, CDR2 SVGAGI. The CDR3 consists of 15 residues. The CDR3 here is CASSLRSGANQPQHF. The CDR3 nucleotides read TGTGCCAGCAGCCTCCGGTCGGGGGCAAATCAGCCCCAGCATTTT.

This clonotype was observed at least ten times. V usage is TRBV12-3 or TRBV12-4 and J usage is TRBJ1-2; D possibly corresponds to TRBD1 (6 bases). Trimming left V 6 bases short and J 4 bases short, with 15 bases between. This CDR3 has 14 residues. CDR3 nucleotide sequence: TGTGCCAGCAGCCCAGAGACAGGAAGCTATGGCTACACCTTC. It codes for CASSPETGSYGYTF.

The sample holds many counts of this clonotype. The rearrangement joins TRBV15 to TRBJ1-1; weak D call: TRBD1 (6 bases). Germline CDR1 reads LNHNV; CDR2 reads YYDKDF (reference sequence). The CDR3 is 14 residues long. Between the trimmed V and J ends, which lost 0 bases and 10 bases, there was a span of 15 bases. CDR3: CATSRDPRDRIAFF. CDR3 sequence (DNA): TGTGCCACCAGCAGAGATCCTCGAGACAGGATAGCTTTCTTT.

This clonotype was recorded at least ten times. V is TRBV7-2 and J is TRBJ2-1; maybe TRBD2 (6 bases). The CDR3 contains 17 residues. Germline V gives CDR1 SGHTA, CDR2 FQGNSA. V gave up 6 bases and J gave up 6 bases, with 24 bases separating them. The DNA of the CDR3 is TGTGCCAGCAGTACCGGCGGGACTCATTTGAGGAGCAATGAGCAGTTCTTC. As protein: CASSTGGTHLRSNEQFF.

This clonotype was counted ten times or more. The chain is built from TRBV12-3 or TRBV12-4 and TRBJ2-1; no clear D. The CDR3 totals 14 residues. The germline V and J ends were trimmed by 2 bases and 8 bases, with 13 bases remaining between them. The CDR3 region is CASSLISSDDEQFF. As DNA, the CDR3 is TGTGCCAGCAGTTTAATCTCCAGTGATGATGAGCAGTTCTTC.

This clonotype was picked up many times. The gene calls are TRBV6-5 and TRBJ2-3; possible D gene TRBD2, 6 bases. This CDR3 region has 13 residues. Trimming cost V 6 bases and J 2 bases, with 9 bases left between them. Germline V gene lookup returns CDR1 MNHEY and CDR2 SVGAGI. The CDR3 region has the DNA TGTGCCAGCAGGTGGGACTTCACAGATACGCAGTATTTT. It translates to CASRWDFTDTQYF.

This clonotype was recorded many times. The chain uses TRBV29-1 and TRBJ2-1; possible D gene TRBD1, 5 bases. Germline loops: CDR1 SQVTM, CDR2 ANQGSEA. V was shortened by 5 bases and J by 6 bases, with 8 bases between the two germline ends. The CDR3 covers 11 residues. This chain's CDR3 is CSVSRGNEQFF. CDR3 DNA sequence: TGCAGCGTTAGTAGGGGCAATGAGCAGTTCTTC.

The chain employs TRBV7-8 and TRBJ2-1, with D possibly being TRBD1 (6 bases). The CDR3 totals 16 residues. Germline-derived CDR1 and CDR2 are SGHVS and FQNEAQ. Deletions cut 5 bases from V and 4 bases from J, with 18 bases between. DNA of the CDR3: TGTGCCAGCAGCCTCGGTGGCCGGACAGTTTACAATGAGCAGTTCTTC. Translated: CASSLGGRTVYNEQFF.